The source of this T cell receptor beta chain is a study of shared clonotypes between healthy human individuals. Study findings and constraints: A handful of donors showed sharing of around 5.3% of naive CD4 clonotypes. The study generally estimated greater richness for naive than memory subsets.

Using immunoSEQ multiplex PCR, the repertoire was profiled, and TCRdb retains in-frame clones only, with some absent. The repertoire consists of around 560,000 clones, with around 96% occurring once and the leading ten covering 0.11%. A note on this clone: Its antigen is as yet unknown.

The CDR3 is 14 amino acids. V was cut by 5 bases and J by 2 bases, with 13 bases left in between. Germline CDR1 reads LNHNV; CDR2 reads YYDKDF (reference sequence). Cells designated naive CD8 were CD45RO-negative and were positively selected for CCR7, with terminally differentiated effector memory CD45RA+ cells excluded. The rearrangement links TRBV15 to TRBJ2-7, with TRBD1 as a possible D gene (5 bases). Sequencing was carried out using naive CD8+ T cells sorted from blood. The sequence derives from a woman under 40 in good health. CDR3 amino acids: CATSETTETYEQYF. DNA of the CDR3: TGTGCCACCAGCGAAACGACAGAAACCTACGAGCAGTACTTC.